Following are 11 T cell receptor beta chains from one sample sequenced in a study of T cells after yellow fever vaccination. TCRdb reanalysed the 5' RACE reads using MiXCR and keeps one entry per CDR3 protein. This sample yields 200,000 to 300,000 distinct CDR3 sequences, of which around 3.5% are seen a single time; around a fifth belongs to the top ten. The sequencing here drew on PBMCs, taken 15 days after the yellow fever booster vaccination. Receptors were obtained from a man in his late teens or twenties who received the YFV17D yellow fever vaccine.

This clonotype appeared many times. The chain employs TRBV6-2 or TRBV6-3 and TRBJ2-3, with 8 bases lining up with TRBD1. V shed 6 bases, J shed 2 bases, and the junction held 7 bases outside the gene matches. The germline V gene encodes CDR1 MNHEY and CDR2 SVGEGT. There are 15 residues in the CDR3. The CDR3 spells CASSSWTGPTDTQYF. In DNA, the CDR3 is TGTGCCAGCAGCTCCTGGACAGGGCCCACAGATACGCAGTATTTT.

This clonotype was counted many times. The DNA for the CDR3 is TGTGCCAGCAGCTTTTCCCGTATGGTGAATTCACCCCTCCACTTT. Translating gives CASSFSRMVNSPLHF. The V call is TRBV7-9, the J call TRBJ1-6; D unclear. This CDR3 has 15 amino acids. Trimming took 3 bases from V and 7 from J, leaving 13 bases between them. The V gene's germline CDR1 is SEHNR and CDR2 FQNEAQ (reference sequence).

This clonotype was found many times. The V gene is TRBV5-1, the J gene TRBJ2-3; no definite D call. Trimming removed 8 bases at V and 0 bases at J, with 16 bases between. CDR3 size: 15 residues. Germline V lookup: CDR1 SGHRS, CDR2 YFSETQ. The CDR3 region has the DNA TGCGCCAGTATGACGGGTGCCTCTAGCACAGATACGCAGTATTTT. Translated: CASMTGASSTDTQYF.

This clonotype occurred many times. This rearrangement joins TRBV20-1 to TRBJ1-2; unclear D gene. Germline assignment: CDR1 DFQATT and CDR2 SNEGSKA (reference sequence). The CDR3 spans 12 residues. CDR3 sequence reads: CSLVRRNYGYTF. The DNA of the CDR3 is TGCAGCTTAGTACGCAGGAACTATGGCTACACCTTC.

This clonotype was seen at least ten times. This chain uses TRBV29-1 with TRBJ2-2; D is possibly TRBD2 (7 bases). Germline loops: CDR1 SQVTM, CDR2 ANQGSEA. There are 15 residues in the CDR3. Trimming took 6 bases from V and 0 from J, leaving 14 bases between them. The DNA of the CDR3 is TGCAGCGTGGGAGGGGGGAGTGCGAACACCGGGGAGCTGTTTTTT. It encodes CSVGGGSANTGELFF.

This clonotype was recorded many times. This chain links TRBV7-2 with TRBJ1-1; no clear D. The length of the CDR3 is 13 residues. Germline V gene sequence: CDR1 SGHTA, CDR2 FQGNSA. Trimming took 3 bases from V and 10 from J, leaving 15 bases between them. Written as DNA, the CDR3 is TGTGCCAGCAGCTTCGCCGTTGGGGAGGCAGCTTTCTTT. Protein sequence: CASSFAVGEAAFF.

Many counts were recorded for this clonotype. The V and J genes are TRBV27 and TRBJ1-2; D uncertain. CDR3 size: 15 residues. Germline loops: CDR1 MNHEY, CDR2 SMNVEV (reference sequence). V lost 5 bases and J 3 bases, leaving 16 bases between the germline ends. The CDR3 DNA is TGTGCCAGCAGTCTCGACCGCCGGGGAGACTATGGCTACACCTTC. Protein: CASSLDRRGDYGYTF.

Ten or more counts support this clonotype. The chain carries TRBV6-5 and TRBJ1-3; no firm D call. V was clipped by 0 bases and J by 4 bases, with 10 bases between them. The CDR3 is 15 residues long. CDR1 is MNHEY, CDR2 SVGAGI, per germline. CDR3 in DNA: TGTGCCAGCAGTTACTCGGCAGGCATCGGAAACACCATATATTTT. Translating it yields CASSYSAGIGNTIYF.

This clonotype was counted a few times. DNA of the CDR3: TGTGCCAGCAGCTCTAGCGGGGGTGAATTTAAGGAGCAGTTCTTC. It codes for CASSSSGGEFKEQFF. V usage is TRBV7-2 and J usage is TRBJ2-1, with 10 nucleotides matching TRBD2. The CDR3 is 15 residues long. Germline V gives CDR1 SGHTA, CDR2 FQGNSA. Unmatched junction bases numbered 10, after V lost 4 bases and J lost 10 bases.

In this sample, this clonotype turned up many times. The chain recombines TRBV5-6 with TRBJ2-3; D assignment may be TRBD1 or TRBD2 (5 bases each). The CDR3 consists of 15 residues. Trimming cost V 4 bases and J 1 base, with 13 bases left between them. CDR1 is SGHDT and CDR2 is YYEEEE in the germline V gene. The CDR3 sequence: CASSLGTAGTDTQYF. CDR3 in DNA: TGTGCCAGCAGCCTCGGGACCGCAGGCACAGATACGCAGTATTTT.

Note on this clonotype: A much more abundant neighbour one base away suggests this may be a read error. The gene calls are TRBV4-3 and TRBJ2-2; possibly TRBD2 for D (7 bases). Germline lookup yields CDR1 LGHNA and CDR2 YSLEER. V lost 3 bases and J 4 bases, leaving 12 bases between the germline ends. This CDR3 is built from 15 residues. The CDR3 DNA is TGCGCCAGCAGCCACGGGGGGCTAGTCACCGGGGAGCTGTTTTTT. Protein: CASSHGGLVTGELFF.